The 31 T cell receptor beta chains presented below share a single source sample, sequenced in a study of blood T cell repertoires in COVID-19. The table came from immunoSEQ multiplex PCR; TCRdb's copy has only in-frame clones and leaves some out. The data show about 190,000 clones, nearly 90% seen once. Source material: peripheral blood. The receptors come from a man in his fifties or sixties with acute or convalescent COVID-19.

This clone has only one observation. The chain is built from TRBV27 and TRBJ1-2; no firm D call. CDR3 size: 15 residues. With 0 bases removed from V and 0 bases from J, the gap between germline ends came to 8 bases. CDR1 and CDR2 from the germline V gene are MNHEY and SMNVEV (reference sequence). The CDR3 DNA sequence: TGTGCCAGCAGTTTATCCGGGAGGCCTAACTATGGCTACACCTTC. This sequence encodes CASSLSGRPNYGYTF.

This rearrangement joins TRBV2 to TRBJ2-1; 15 nucleotides agree with TRBD2. The junction had 15 bases not matched to a gene; V was cut back by 7 bases and J by 5 bases. CDR1 and CDR2 (germline): SNHLY, FYNNEI. The CDR3 is 19 residues long. The CDR3 is CASTLREGLAGGTNNEQFF. In DNA, the CDR3 is TGTGCCAGCACCCTTAGGGAGGGACTAGCGGGAGGTACTAACAATGAGCAGTTCTTC.

The V call is TRBV30, the J call TRBJ2-7; the D gene is possibly TRBD1 (6 bases). Per germline, CDR1 GTSNPN and CDR2 SVGIG (reference sequence). V was clipped by 2 bases and J by 2 bases, with 7 bases between them. This CDR3 region has 12 residues. The chain's CDR3 is CAWSTGTYEQYF. CDR3 in DNA: TGTGCCTGGAGTACAGGGACCTACGAGCAGTACTTC.

This clone has just one count. This chain connects TRBV30 to TRBJ2-7; TRBD1 might be the D (6 bases). The germline gives CDR1 GTSNPN, CDR2 SVGIG (reference sequence). V gave up 3 bases and J gave up 0 bases, with 18 bases separating them. The CDR3 has 16 amino acids. The CDR3 region is CAWSPILGAHSYEQYV. Written as DNA, the CDR3 is TGTGCCTGGAGCCCCATCCTGGGGGCCCACTCCTACGAGCAGTACGTC.

The rearrangement uses TRBV11-2 and TRBJ2-5; 7 positions match TRBD1. V dropped 1 base and J dropped 5; count of bases not matched to a gene: 7. CDR3 length: 15 amino acids. CDR1 and CDR2 from the germline V gene are SGHAT and FQNNGV. The CDR3 sequence is CASSLVTGKLETQYF. CDR3 DNA sequence: TGTGCCAGCAGCTTAGTGACAGGGAAGTTGGAGACCCAGTACTTC.

The chain uses TRBV28 and TRBJ1-4, with 9 nucleotides matching TRBD1. V lost 6 bases to trimming and J lost 10 bases; unmatched junction nucleotides: 9. The CDR3 has 14 residues. CDR1 is MDHEN and CDR2 is SYDVKM in the germline V gene. The chain's CDR3 is CASSEGQGAAKLFF. CDR3 nucleotide sequence: TGTGCCAGCAGCGAGGGACAGGGAGCAGCAAAACTGTTTTTT.

The V call is TRBV13, the J call TRBJ2-2; 8 bases line up with TRBD1. The CDR3 is 16 amino acids. With 5 bases clipped from V and 3 bases from J, the junction kept 8 bases outside the gene matches. Germline V lookup: CDR1 PRHDT, CDR2 FYEKMQ (reference sequence). CDR3 sequence: CASSPPDREDTGELFF. The CDR3 nucleotides read TGTGCCAGCAGCCCCCCGGACAGGGAGGACACCGGGGAGCTGTTTTTT.

This chain connects TRBV6-5 to TRBJ1-2, with 11 bases fitting TRBD1. From germline, CDR1 is MNHEY and CDR2 SVGAGI. Germline trimming cut 6 bases from V and 10 bases from J; bases unmatched to any gene: 10. The CDR3 spans 14 residues. The CDR3 spells CASRTSGQGAVYTF. The CDR3 nucleotides read TGTGCCAGCAGAACTTCCGGACAGGGGGCGGTCTACACCTTC.

V is TRBV28 and J is TRBJ2-7, with TRBD1 matching 8 bases. This CDR3 has 12 residues. V dropped 6 bases and J dropped 7; count of bases not matched to a gene: 5. The germline V gene encodes CDR1 MDHEN and CDR2 SYDVKM. The CDR3 loop reads CASRTGVGEQYF. CDR3 bases: TGTGCCAGCAGGACAGGGGTTGGTGAGCAGTACTTC.

This chain links TRBV10-1 with TRBJ2-1; D is perhaps TRBD2 (6 bases). The CDR3 consists of 19 residues. In germline, CDR1 is WNHNN, CDR2 SYGVQD (reference sequence). Trimming shortened V by 1 base and J by 1 base, and 20 bases separated the two germline ends. This CDR3 reads CASSEFYGGQGRSYNEQFF. The CDR3 nucleotides read TGCGCCAGCAGTGAGTTTTATGGCGGCCAAGGGAGGTCCTACAATGAGCAGTTCTTC.

With respect to this clone: Other DNA sequences in the same sample also yield this CDR3. The gene calls are TRBV7-9 and TRBJ2-2, with 11 bases that match TRBD1. The V and J ends lost 5 bases and 7 bases, in that order; junction bases with no gene match: 6. Germline V gene sequence: CDR1 SEHNR, CDR2 FQNEAQ (reference sequence). This CDR3 spans 15 amino acids. The CDR3 loop reads CASSLGTGGIGELFF. The CDR3 DNA follows: TGTGCCAGCAGCCTTGGGACAGGGGGGATCGGGGAGCTGTTTTTT.

This clone has only a few counts. J is TRBJ1-1 and V is TRBV28; tentative D call: TRBD1 (5 bases). The V and J ends lost 5 bases and 6 bases respectively, with 16 bases between them. This CDR3 region has 14 residues. The germline V gene has CDR1 MDHEN and CDR2 SYDVKM. The CDR3 loop is CASSRQRGIAEAFF. Here the CDR3 DNA reads TGTGCCAGCAGTCGTCAACGGGGGATCGCTGAAGCTTTCTTT.

The chain carries TRBV10-1 and TRBJ2-7, with D unresolved. The CDR3 is 14 amino acids. V was clipped by 0 bases and J by 6 bases, with 12 bases between them. CDR1 is WNHNN and CDR2 is SYGVQD in the germline V gene (reference sequence). The CDR3 nucleotides are TGCGCCAGCAGTGAGTCGCTCGGGTCATCCGAGCAGTACTTC. Translated, it gives CASSESLGSSEQYF.

This sequence joins TRBV6-5 and TRBJ2-7, with 10 bases aligning to TRBD2. CDR1 MNHEY and CDR2 SVGAGI come from the germline V gene. V lost 2 bases, J lost 3 bases, and 4 bases stayed unmatched. The CDR3 runs 15 residues. The DNA for the CDR3 is TGTGCCAGCAGTTACCGGAGCGGGAGGGACTACGAGCAGTACTTC. Its translation: CASSYRSGRDYEQYF.

V usage is TRBV11-2 and J usage is TRBJ2-1; D unresolved. This CDR3 comprises 16 residues. Germline V gene sequence: CDR1 SGHAT, CDR2 FQNNGV. V dropped 0 bases and J dropped 4 bases, with 13 bases sitting between them. CDR3 sequence (DNA): TGTGCCAGCAGCTTAGATGAGGCTCCCCCATACAATGAGCAGTTCTTC. Its protein is CASSLDEAPPYNEQFF.

The chain has TRBV7-3 and TRBJ2-3; 11 bases match TRBD2. The ends lost 6 bases at V and 4 bases at J; junction bases unmatched: 6. Germline V gene lookup returns CDR1 SGHTA and CDR2 FQGTGA. The CDR3 extends over 15 amino acids. The CDR3 spells CASRMTSGVADTQYF. The CDR3 DNA sequence: TGTGCCAGCAGGATGACTAGCGGGGTCGCAGATACGCAGTATTTT.

The CDR3 protein is CASRLTGGEAFF. CDR3 nucleotides: TGTGCCAGCAGGCTGACAGGGGGTGAAGCTTTCTTT. This rearrangement joins TRBV2 to TRBJ1-1, with 9 bases matching TRBD1. Germline CDR1 reads SNHLY; CDR2 reads FYNNEI. The CDR3 extends over 12 amino acids. J gave up 7 bases and V 6 bases, and 3 bases lay outside the gene matches.

The chain combines TRBV24-1 with TRBJ1-1; D gene ambiguous. The CDR3 contains 13 residues. Germline values: CDR1 KGHDR, CDR2 SFDVKD. Trimming cost V 6 bases and J 3 bases, with 10 bases left between them. This CDR3 reads CATSFGVDTEAFF. CDR3 in DNA: TGTGCCACCAGTTTCGGGGTTGACACTGAAGCTTTCTTT.

The rearrangement joins TRBV5-5 to TRBJ1-6; D not certain. CDR3 length: 13 amino acids. Germline V gene sequence: CDR1 SGHKS, CDR2 YYEKEE (reference sequence). Trimming shortened V by 2 bases and J by 10 bases, and 10 bases separated the two germline ends. CDR3 amino acids: CASSFEGESPLHF. CDR3 DNA sequence: TGTGCCAGCAGCTTCGAGGGTGAATCACCCCTCCACTTT. The variable domain in full, completed from reference TRBV5-5 and TRBJ1-6, reads DAGVTQSPTHLIKTRGQQVTLRCSPISGHKSVSWYQQVLGQGPQFIFQYYEKEERGRGNFPDRFSARQFPNYSSELNVNALLLGDSALYLCASSFEGESPLHFGNGTRLTVT.

The CDR3: CSVTGGNEKLFF. CDR3 sequence (DNA): TGCAGCGTGACGGGTGGCAATGAAAAACTGTTTTTT. V gene TRBV29-1 combines with J gene TRBJ1-4; no clear D. Trimming left V 6 bases short and J 5 bases short, with 10 bases between. CDR1 and CDR2 (germline): SQVTM, ANQGSEA. The CDR3 has 12 residues.

The chain is built from TRBV29-1 and TRBJ2-3; TRBD1 is a possible D gene (6 bases). CDR1 is SQVTM and CDR2 is ANQGSEA in the germline V gene. The CDR3 runs 15 residues. Trimming cost V 6 bases and J 1 base, with 17 bases left between them. The CDR3 region is CSVVGGPRGTDTQYF. CDR3 nucleotides: TGCAGCGTCGTAGGGGGACCCCGGGGCACAGATACGCAGTATTTT.

This chain connects TRBV6-5 to TRBJ1-6, with a weak D call TRBD1 (5 bases). The CDR3 totals 15 residues. The V end was cut by 8 bases, the J end by 14 bases, with 25 bases between. Germline V lookup: CDR1 MNHEY, CDR2 SVGAGI. This CDR3 is CASQGLGVLPSTLHF. Written as DNA, the CDR3 is TGTGCCAGCCAAGGTTTAGGGGTCCTCCCGTCTACCCTCCACTTT.

The chain is built from TRBV27 and TRBJ2-3; a weak D match, TRBD1 (5 bases). The CDR3 length is 14 residues. The germline V gene has CDR1 MNHEY and CDR2 SMNVEV (reference sequence). V was pared by 5 bases and J by 7 bases, with 16 bases between. In DNA form, the CDR3 reads TGTGCCAGCAGTGGCCACAGGAAGAGGTATACGCAGTATTTT. Protein sequence: CASSGHRKRYTQYF.

The V call is TRBV15, the J call TRBJ2-3; TRBD2 matches 7 bases. Germline-derived CDR1 and CDR2 are LNHNV and YYDKDF (reference sequence). There are 14 residues in the CDR3. The ends lost 3 bases at V and 4 bases at J; junction bases unmatched: 4. In DNA, the CDR3 is TGTGCCACCAGCAGCGGCGGGAGCGCAGATACGCAGTATTTT. Encoded protein: CATSSGGSADTQYF.

V and J are TRBV6-5 and TRBJ1-5; maybe TRBD1 (5 bases). Germline CDR1 and CDR2: MNHEY and SVGAGI. This CDR3 is 13 amino acids long. Trimming took 2 bases from V and 9 from J, leaving 11 bases between them. The CDR3: CASSYGGGSPQHF. The CDR3 region has the DNA TGTGCCAGCAGTTACGGGGGGGGATCGCCCCAGCATTTT.

The chain employs TRBV12-3 or TRBV12-4 and TRBJ2-7; D perhaps matches TRBD1 (5 bases). V was clipped by 4 bases and J by 7 bases, with 14 bases between them. The CDR3 loop spans 13 amino acids. The CDR3 sequence: CASSSTGVWEQYV. The CDR3 bases are TGTGCCAGCAGTTCCACAGGAGTCTGGGAGCAGTACGTC.

The gene calls are TRBV7-2 and TRBJ1-1, with no clear D. The CDR3 extends over 14 amino acids. CDR1 is SGHTA and CDR2 is FQGNSA in the germline V gene. V was shortened by 3 bases and J by 5 bases, with 13 bases between the two germline ends. CDR3: CASSFSGSDTEAFF. Here the CDR3 DNA reads TGTGCCAGCAGCTTTTCGGGGAGTGATACTGAAGCTTTCTTT.

The V call is TRBV27, the J call TRBJ2-2; 9 bases map to TRBD2. Germline loops: CDR1 MNHEY, CDR2 SMNVEV (reference sequence). Trimming at V came to 0 bases and at J to 4 bases, leaving 3 bases not matched to a gene. The CDR3 contains 16 residues. In nucleotides, the CDR3 is TGTGCCAGCAGTTTATCGAGACTAGCGGTCACCGGGGAGCTGTTTTTT. Its translation: CASSLSRLAVTGELFF.

The V call is TRBV9, the J call TRBJ2-3, with TRBD2 matching over 8 bases. Unmatched junction bases numbered 8, after V lost 0 bases and J lost 5 bases. The CDR3 consists of 16 residues. The germline V gene has CDR1 SGDLS and CDR2 YYNGEE. CDR3 nucleotides: TGTGCCAGCAGCGTAGATGCTAGCGGGTGGCTAGATACGCAGTATTTT. It specifies CASSVDASGWLDTQYF.

The chain couples TRBV9 to TRBJ2-1; unclear D gene. From germline, CDR1 is SGDLS and CDR2 YYNGEE. This CDR3 has 14 amino acids. V dropped 4 bases and J dropped 5 bases, with 13 bases sitting between them. CDR3: CASSPNAQNNEQFF. The DNA of the CDR3 is TGTGCCAGCAGCCCCAACGCCCAGAACAATGAGCAGTTCTTC.

CDR3 in DNA: TGCGCCAGCAGCCAAGTGTTCGGGGGGGCGGGTAATGAGCAGTTCTTC. It translates to CASSQVFGGAGNEQFF. The chain employs TRBV4-1 and TRBJ2-1, with 8 bases that match TRBD2. V dropped 1 base and J dropped 7; count of bases not matched to a gene: 9. The germline V gene has CDR1 MGHRA and CDR2 YSYEKL. The CDR3 spans 16 residues.